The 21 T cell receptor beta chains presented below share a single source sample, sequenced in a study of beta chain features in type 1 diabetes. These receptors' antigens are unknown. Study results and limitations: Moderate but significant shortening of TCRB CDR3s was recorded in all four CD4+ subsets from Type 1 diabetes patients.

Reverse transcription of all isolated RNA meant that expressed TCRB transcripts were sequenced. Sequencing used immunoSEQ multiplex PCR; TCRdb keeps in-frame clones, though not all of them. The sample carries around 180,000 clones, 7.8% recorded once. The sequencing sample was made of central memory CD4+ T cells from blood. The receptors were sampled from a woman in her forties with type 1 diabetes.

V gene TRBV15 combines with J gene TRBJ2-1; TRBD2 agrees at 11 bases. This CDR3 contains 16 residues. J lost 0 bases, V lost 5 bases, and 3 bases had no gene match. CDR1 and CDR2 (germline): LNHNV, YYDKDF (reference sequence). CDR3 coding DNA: TGTGCCACCAGCGCGGGACTAGCGGCCTCCTACAATGAGCAGTTCTTC. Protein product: CATSAGLAASYNEQFF. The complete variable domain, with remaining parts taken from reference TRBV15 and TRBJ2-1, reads DAMVIQNPRYQVTQFGKPVTLSCSQTLNHNVMYWYQQKSSQAPKLLFHYYDKDFNNEADTPDNFQSRRPNTSFCFLDIRSPGLGDTAMYLCATSAGLAASYNEQFFGPGTRLTVL.

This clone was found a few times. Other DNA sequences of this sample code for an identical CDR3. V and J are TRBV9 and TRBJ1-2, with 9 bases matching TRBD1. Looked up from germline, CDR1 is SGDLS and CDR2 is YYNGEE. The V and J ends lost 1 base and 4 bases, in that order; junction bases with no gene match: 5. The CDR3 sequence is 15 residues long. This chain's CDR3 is CASSVTGGAGYGYTF. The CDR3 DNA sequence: TGTGCCAGCAGCGTAACAGGGGGCGCCGGCTATGGCTACACCTTC.

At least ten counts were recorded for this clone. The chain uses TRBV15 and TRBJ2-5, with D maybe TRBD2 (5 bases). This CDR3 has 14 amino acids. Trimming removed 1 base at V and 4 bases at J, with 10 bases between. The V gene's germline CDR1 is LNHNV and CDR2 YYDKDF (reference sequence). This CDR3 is CATSRGEGVETQYF. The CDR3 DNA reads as TGTGCCACCAGCAGAGGAGAGGGAGTAGAGACCCAGTACTTC. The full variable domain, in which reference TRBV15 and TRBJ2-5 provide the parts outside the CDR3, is DAMVIQNPRYQVTQFGKPVTLSCSQTLNHNVMYWYQQKSSQAPKLLFHYYDKDFNNEADTPDNFQSRRPNTSFCFLDIRSPGLGDTAMYLCATSRGEGVETQYFGPGTRLLVL.

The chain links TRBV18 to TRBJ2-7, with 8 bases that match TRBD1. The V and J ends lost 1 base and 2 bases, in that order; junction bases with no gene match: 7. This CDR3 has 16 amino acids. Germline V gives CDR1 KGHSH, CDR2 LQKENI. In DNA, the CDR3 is TGTGCCAGCTCACCACTTACCGGGACAGGTACCTACGAGCAGTACTTC. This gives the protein CASSPLTGTGTYEQYF.

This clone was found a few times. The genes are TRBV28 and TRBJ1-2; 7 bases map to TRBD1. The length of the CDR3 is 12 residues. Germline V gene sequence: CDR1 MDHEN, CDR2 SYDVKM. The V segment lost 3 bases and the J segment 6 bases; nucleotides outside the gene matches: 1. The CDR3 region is CASSLQGDGYTF. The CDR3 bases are TGTGCCAGCAGTTTGCAGGGGGATGGCTACACCTTC.

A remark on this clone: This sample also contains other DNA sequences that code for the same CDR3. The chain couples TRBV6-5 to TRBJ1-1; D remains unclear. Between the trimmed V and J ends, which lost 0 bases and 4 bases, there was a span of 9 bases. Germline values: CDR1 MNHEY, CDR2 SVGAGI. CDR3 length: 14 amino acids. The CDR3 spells CASSYSSIGTEAFF. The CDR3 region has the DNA TGTGCCAGCAGTTACTCATCAATCGGCACTGAAGCTTTCTTT.

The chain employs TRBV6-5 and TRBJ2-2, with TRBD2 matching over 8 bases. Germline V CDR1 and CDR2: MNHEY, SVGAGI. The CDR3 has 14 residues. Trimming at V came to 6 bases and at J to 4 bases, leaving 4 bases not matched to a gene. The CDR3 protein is CASSTSGATGELFF. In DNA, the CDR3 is TGTGCCAGCAGCACTAGCGGTGCCACCGGGGAGCTGTTTTTT.

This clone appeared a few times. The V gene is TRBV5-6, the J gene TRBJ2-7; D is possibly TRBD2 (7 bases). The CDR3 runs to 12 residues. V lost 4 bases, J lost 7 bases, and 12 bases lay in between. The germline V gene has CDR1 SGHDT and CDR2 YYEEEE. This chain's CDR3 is CASSPGGREQYF. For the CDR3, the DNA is TGTGCCAGCAGCCCGGGGGGCCGAGAGCAGTACTTC.

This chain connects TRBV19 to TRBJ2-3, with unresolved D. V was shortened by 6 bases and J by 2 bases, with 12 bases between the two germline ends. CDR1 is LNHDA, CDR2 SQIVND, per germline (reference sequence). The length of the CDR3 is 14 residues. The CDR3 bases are TGTGCCAGTAGGTTACAGTCACTCACAGATACGCAGTATTTT. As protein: CASRLQSLTDTQYF. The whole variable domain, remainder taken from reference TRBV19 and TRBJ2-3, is DGGITQSPKYLFRKEGQNVTLSCEQNLNHDAMYWYRQDPGQGLRLIYYSQIVNDFQKGDIAEGYSVSREKKESFPLTVTSAQKNPTAFYLCASRLQSLTDTQYFGPGTRLTVL.

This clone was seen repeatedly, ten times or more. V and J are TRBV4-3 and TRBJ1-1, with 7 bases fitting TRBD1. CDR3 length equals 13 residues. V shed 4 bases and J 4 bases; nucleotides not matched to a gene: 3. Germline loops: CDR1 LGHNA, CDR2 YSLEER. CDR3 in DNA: TGCGCCAGCAGCCGAGGGGGCTCCACTGAAGCTTTCTTT. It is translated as CASSRGGSTEAFF.

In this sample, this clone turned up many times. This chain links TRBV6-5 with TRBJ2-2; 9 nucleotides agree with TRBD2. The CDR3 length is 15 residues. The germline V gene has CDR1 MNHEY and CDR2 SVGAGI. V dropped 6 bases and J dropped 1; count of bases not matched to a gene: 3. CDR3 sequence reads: CASSRLAENTGELFF. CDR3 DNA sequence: TGTGCCAGCAGCCGACTAGCGGAGAACACCGGGGAGCTGTTTTTT.

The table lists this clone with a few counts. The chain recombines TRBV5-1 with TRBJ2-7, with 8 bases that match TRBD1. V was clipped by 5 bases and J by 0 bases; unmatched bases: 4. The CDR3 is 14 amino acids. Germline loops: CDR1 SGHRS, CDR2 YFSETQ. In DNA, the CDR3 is TGCGCCAGCAGGCCTACAGGGGGCTCCTACGAGCAGTACTTC. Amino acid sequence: CASRPTGGSYEQYF.

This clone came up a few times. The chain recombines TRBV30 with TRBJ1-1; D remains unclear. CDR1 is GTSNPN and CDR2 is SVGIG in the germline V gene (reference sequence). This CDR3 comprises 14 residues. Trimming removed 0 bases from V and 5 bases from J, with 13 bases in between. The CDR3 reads CAWSVLPGRTEAFF. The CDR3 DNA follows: TGTGCCTGGAGTGTACTACCGGGTCGAACTGAAGCTTTCTTT.

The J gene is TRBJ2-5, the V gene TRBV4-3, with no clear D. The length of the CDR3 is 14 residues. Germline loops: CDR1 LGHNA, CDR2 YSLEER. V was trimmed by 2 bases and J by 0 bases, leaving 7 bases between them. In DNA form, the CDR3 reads TGCGCCAGCAGCCAAACAACGTACCAAGAGACCCAGTACTTC. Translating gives CASSQTTYQETQYF.

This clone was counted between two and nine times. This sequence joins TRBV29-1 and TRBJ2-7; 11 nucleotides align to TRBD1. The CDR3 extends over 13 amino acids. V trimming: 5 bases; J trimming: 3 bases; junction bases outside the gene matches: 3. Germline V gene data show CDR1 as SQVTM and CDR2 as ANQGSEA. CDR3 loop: CSVRTGGFYEQYF. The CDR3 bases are TGCAGCGTTCGGACAGGGGGCTTCTACGAGCAGTACTTC.

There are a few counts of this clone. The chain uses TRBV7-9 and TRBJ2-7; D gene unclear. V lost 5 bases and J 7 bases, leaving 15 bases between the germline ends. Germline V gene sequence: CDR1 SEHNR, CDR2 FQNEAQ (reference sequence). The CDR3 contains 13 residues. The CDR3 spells CASSPSLFREQYF. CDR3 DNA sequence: TGTGCCAGCAGCCCCTCGCTATTCAGGGAGCAGTACTTC.

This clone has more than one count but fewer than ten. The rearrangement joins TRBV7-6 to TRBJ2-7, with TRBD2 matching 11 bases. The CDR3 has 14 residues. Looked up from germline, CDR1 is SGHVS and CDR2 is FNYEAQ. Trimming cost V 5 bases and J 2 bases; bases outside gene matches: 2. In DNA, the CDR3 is TGTGCCAGCAGCCGACTAGCGGGGACCTACGAGCAGTACTTC. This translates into CASSRLAGTYEQYF.

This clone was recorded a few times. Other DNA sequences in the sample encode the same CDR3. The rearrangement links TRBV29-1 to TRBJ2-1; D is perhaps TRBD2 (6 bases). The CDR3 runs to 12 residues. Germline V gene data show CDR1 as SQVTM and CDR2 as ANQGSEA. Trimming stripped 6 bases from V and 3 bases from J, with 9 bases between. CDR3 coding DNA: TGCAGCGTGGGTAGCGGCTACAATGAGCAGTTCTTC. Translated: CSVGSGYNEQFF.

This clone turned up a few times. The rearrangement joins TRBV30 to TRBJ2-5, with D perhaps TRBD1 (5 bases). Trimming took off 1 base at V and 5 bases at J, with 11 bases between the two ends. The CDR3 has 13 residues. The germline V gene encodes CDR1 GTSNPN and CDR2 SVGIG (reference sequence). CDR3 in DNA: TGTGCCTGGAGTGGGACAAGTCGGGAGACCCAGTACTTC. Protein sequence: CAWSGTSRETQYF.

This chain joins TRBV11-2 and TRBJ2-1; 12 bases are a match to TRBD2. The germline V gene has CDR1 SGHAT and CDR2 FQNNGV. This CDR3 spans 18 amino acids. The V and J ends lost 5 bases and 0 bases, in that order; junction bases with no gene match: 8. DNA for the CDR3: TGTGCCAGCAGCGCAGGGACTAGCGGGCATGCCTCCTACAATGAGCAGTTCTTC. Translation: CASSAGTSGHASYNEQFF.

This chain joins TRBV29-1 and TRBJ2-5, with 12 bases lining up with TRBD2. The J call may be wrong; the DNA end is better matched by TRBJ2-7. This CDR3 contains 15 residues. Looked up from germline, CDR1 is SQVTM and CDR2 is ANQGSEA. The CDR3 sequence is CSVEGTSGNIYEQYF. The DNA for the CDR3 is TGCAGCGTTGAAGGGACTAGCGGGAACATCTACGAGCAGTACTTC.